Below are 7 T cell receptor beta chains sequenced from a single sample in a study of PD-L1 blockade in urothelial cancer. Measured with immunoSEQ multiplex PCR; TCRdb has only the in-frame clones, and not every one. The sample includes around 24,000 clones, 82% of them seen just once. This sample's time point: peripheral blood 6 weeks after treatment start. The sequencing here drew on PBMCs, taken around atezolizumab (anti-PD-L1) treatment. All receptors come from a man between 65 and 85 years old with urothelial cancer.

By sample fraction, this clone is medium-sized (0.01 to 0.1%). The CDR3 here is CASSGTSGPPLYF. CDR3 bases: TGTGCCAGCAGTGGGACTAGCGGCCCTCCGCTGTACTTC. The chain uses TRBV6-1 and TRBJ2-7; 10 bases match TRBD2. This CDR3 region has 13 residues. Per the germline V gene, CDR1 is MNHNS and CDR2 is SASEGT. Trimming at V came to 4 bases and at J to 12 bases, leaving 9 bases not matched to a gene.

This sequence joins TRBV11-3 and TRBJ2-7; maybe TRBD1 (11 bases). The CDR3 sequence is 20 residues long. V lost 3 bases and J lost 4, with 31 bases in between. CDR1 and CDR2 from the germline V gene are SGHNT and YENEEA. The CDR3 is CASSFFGQGASGRVGYEQYF. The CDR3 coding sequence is TGTGCCAGCAGCTTTTTCGGACAGGGGGCTAGCGGGAGAGTAGGATACGAGCAGTACTTC.

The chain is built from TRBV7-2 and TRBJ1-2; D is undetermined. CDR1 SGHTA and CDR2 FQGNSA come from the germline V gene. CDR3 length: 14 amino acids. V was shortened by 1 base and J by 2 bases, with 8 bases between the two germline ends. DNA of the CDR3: TGTGCCAGCAGCTTAGGATCAGGAAACTATGGCTACACCTTC. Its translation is CASSLGSGNYGYTF.

In nucleotides, the CDR3 is TGTGCCAGCAGCCAAGATCTGTATCCGGACAGGTTGAACGGGGAGCTGTTTTTT. Translation: CASSQDLYPDRLNGELFF. The gene calls are TRBV14 and TRBJ2-2, with TRBD1 matching 7 bases. Germline V gives CDR1 SGHDN, CDR2 FVKESK. The CDR3 loop spans 18 amino acids. The trim removed 0 bases at V and 7 bases at J, leaving 14 bases unmatched.

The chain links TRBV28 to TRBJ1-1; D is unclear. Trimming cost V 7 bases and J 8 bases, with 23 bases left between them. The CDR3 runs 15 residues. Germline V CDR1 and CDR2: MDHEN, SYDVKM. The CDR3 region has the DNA TGTGCCAGCAATTCTGAGGCCCTCGGTCGGTCGGAAGCTTTCTTT. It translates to CASNSEALGRSEAFF. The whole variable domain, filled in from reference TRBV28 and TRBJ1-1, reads DVKVTQSSRYLVKRTGEKVFLECVQDMDHENMFWYRQDPGLGLRLIYFSYDVKMKEKGDIPEGYSVSREKKERFSLILESASTNQTSMYLCASNSEALGRSEAFFGQGTRLTVV.

In DNA form, the CDR3 reads TGTGCCAGCAGTGATCCCGTCGGTAGCGGGGACTACGAGCAGTACTTC. This translates into CASSDPVGSGDYEQYF. This sequence joins TRBV2 and TRBJ2-7, with 8 bases matching TRBD2. The CDR3 has 16 residues. V was clipped by 3 bases and J by 3 bases; unmatched bases: 10. Germline V gene lookup returns CDR1 SNHLY and CDR2 FYNNEI.

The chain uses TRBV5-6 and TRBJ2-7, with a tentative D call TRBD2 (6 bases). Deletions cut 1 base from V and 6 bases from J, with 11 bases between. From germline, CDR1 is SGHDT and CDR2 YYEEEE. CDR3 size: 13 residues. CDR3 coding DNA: TGTGCCAGCAGCTTGCTGACTAGAGGCGAGCAGTACTTC. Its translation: CASSLLTRGEQYF.